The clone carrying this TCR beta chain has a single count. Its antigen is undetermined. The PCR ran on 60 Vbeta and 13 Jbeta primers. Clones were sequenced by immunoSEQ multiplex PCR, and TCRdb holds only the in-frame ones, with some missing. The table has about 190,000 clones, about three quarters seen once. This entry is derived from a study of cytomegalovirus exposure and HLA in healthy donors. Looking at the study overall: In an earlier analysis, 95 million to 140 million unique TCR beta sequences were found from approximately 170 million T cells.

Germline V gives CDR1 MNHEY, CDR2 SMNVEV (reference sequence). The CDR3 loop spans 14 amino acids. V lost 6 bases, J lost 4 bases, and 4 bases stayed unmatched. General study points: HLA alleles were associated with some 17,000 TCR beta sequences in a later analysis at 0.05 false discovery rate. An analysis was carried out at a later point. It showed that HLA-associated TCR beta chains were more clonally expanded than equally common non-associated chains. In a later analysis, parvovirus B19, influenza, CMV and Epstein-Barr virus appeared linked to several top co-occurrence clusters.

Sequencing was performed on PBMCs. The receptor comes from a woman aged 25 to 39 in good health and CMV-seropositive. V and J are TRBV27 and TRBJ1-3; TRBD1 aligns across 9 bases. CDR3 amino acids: CASRGTGTGNTIYF. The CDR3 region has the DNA TGTGCCAGCAGGGGGACAGGGACGGGAAACACCATATATTTT.